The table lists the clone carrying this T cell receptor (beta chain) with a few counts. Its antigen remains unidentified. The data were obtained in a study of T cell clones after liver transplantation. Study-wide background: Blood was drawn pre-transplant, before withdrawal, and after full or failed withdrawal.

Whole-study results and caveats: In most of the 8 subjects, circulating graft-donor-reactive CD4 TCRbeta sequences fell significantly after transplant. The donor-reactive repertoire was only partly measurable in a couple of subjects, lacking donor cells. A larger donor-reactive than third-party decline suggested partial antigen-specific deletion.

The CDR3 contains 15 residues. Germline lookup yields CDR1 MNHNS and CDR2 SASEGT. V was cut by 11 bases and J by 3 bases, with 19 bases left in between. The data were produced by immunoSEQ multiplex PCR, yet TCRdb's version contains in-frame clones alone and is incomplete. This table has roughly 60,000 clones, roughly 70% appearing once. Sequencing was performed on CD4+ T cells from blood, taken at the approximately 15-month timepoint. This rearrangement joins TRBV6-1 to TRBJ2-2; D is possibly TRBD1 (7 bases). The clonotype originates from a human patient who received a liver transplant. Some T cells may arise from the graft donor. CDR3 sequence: CAHQGRDRYTGELFF. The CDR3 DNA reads TGTGCCCACCAAGGGCGGGACAGATACACCGGGGAGCTGTTTTTT.